The 22 T cell receptor beta chains in this list originate from one sample, sequenced in a study of blood T cell repertoires in COVID-19. Only in-frame clones appear in the TCRdb table, and some are missing; sequencing was by immunoSEQ multiplex PCR. This table has under 95,000 clones, around three quarters appearing once. What was sequenced was peripheral blood. All receptors derive from a middle-aged man with active or convalescent COVID-19.

The chain carries TRBV19 and TRBJ1-2, with a tentative D call TRBD1 (5 bases). CDR3 size: 14 residues. CDR1 is LNHDA, CDR2 SQIVND, per germline (reference sequence). The V and J ends lost 7 bases and 5 bases respectively, with 17 bases between them. The CDR3 DNA is TGTGCCAGTAAAAGACAGCTGTCCTTTTATGGCTACACCTTC. Encoded protein: CASKRQLSFYGYTF.

The rearrangement uses TRBV11-2 and TRBJ1-6; no firm D call. Trimming removed 7 bases at V and 9 bases at J, with 10 bases between. In germline, CDR1 is SGHAT, CDR2 FQNNGV. This CDR3 comprises 12 residues. This chain's CDR3 is CASTEGTSPLHF. As DNA, the CDR3 is TGTGCCAGCACCGAGGGAACTTCACCCCTCCACTTT.

The V and J genes are TRBV6-5 and TRBJ1-5; D ambiguous. The CDR3 is 15 amino acids. V was cut by 2 bases and J by 2 bases, with 10 bases left in between. Germline loops: CDR1 MNHEY, CDR2 SVGAGI. The CDR3 bases are TGTGCCAGCAGTTACAAGTGGCAGGGCAATCAGCCCCAGCATTTT. This gives the protein CASSYKWQGNQPQHF.

The chain has TRBV3-1 (or the pseudogene TRBV3-2) and TRBJ2-7, with TRBD2 as a possible D gene (5 bases). Germline-derived CDR1 and CDR2 are LGHDT and YNNKEL (reference sequence). The V gene lost 0 bases and the J gene lost 7 bases, with 13 bases spanning the gap. CDR3 length equals 14 residues. In DNA, the CDR3 is TGTGCCAGCAGCCAAGAACCCAGCGGCAGGGAGCAGTACTTC. Translating it yields CASSQEPSGREQYF.

The V gene is TRBV10-3, the J gene TRBJ2-5; TRBD2 matches at 9 bases. The germline gives CDR1 ENHRY, CDR2 SYGVKD. The trim removed 4 bases at V and 3 bases at J, leaving 9 bases unmatched. The CDR3 totals 16 residues. Written as DNA, the CDR3 is TGTGCCATCAGTGTTGGTCCAGCGGGGGGCGAAGAGACCCAGTACTTC. This translates into CAISVGPAGGEETQYF.

About this clone itself: Other DNA sequences in this specimen translate into the identical CDR3. The chain joins TRBV9 to TRBJ1-3, with a weak D call TRBD1 (6 bases). V lost 2 bases, J lost 0 bases, and 9 bases lay in between. Germline values: CDR1 SGDLS, CDR2 YYNGEE. The CDR3 extends over 15 amino acids. In nucleotides, the CDR3 is TGTGCCAGCAGCGTGGCAGGGGACTCTGGAAACACCATATATTTT. It yields the protein CASSVAGDSGNTIYF.

The chain joins TRBV5-4 to TRBJ2-7; 11 bases are shared with TRBD2. CDR1 SGHNT and CDR2 YYREEE come from the germline V gene (reference sequence). This CDR3 has 15 amino acids. J gave up 4 bases and V 7 bases, and 10 bases lay outside the gene matches. For the CDR3, the DNA is TGTGCCAGCTCCGGGGGGGGGACTAGCGGATACGAGCAGTACTTC. The encoded protein is CASSGGGTSGYEQYF.

The chain joins TRBV11-2 to TRBJ2-7; the match to TRBD2 covers 10 bases. Germline CDR1 SGHAT, CDR2 FQNNGV. V shed 4 bases, J shed 3 bases, and the junction held 3 bases outside the gene matches. The CDR3 contains 14 residues. CDR3 sequence (DNA): TGTGCCAGCAGCTCAGCGGGGGGGCTCTACGAGCAGTACTTC. Encoded protein: CASSSAGGLYEQYF.

The chain is built from TRBV4-3 and TRBJ1-4; D is uncertain. The V end lost 1 base, the J end lost 8 bases, and 11 bases lay between the germline ends. Per germline, CDR1 LGHNA and CDR2 YSLEER. The CDR3 contains 14 residues. The CDR3, as DNA: TGCGCCAGCAGCCAAGGAGGGAGAGGCGAAAAACTGTTTTTT. The encoded protein is CASSQGGRGEKLFF.

Only one count was recorded for this clone. CDR3 bases: TGCGCCAGCAGCCCCGGCGGGGTGTACGGGAGTACCCAGTACTTC. The encoded protein is CASSPGGVYGSTQYF. The V and J genes are TRBV5-1 and TRBJ2-5; possibly TRBD2 for D (6 bases). The CDR3 consists of 15 residues. Germline V lookup: CDR1 SGHRS, CDR2 YFSETQ. Trimming took 4 bases from V and 8 from J, leaving 21 bases between them.

The chain has TRBV6-2 or TRBV6-3 and TRBJ2-1; TRBD1 matches at 7 bases. In germline, CDR1 is MNHEY, CDR2 SVGEGT. The trim removed 4 bases at V and 0 bases at J, leaving 9 bases unmatched. The CDR3 length is 17 residues. This chain's CDR3 is CASSSRTGSSSYNEQFF. DNA for the CDR3: TGTGCCAGCAGTTCGCGGACAGGTTCAAGCTCCTACAATGAGCAGTTCTTC.

The chain recombines TRBV5-5 with TRBJ2-3; 13 positions agree with TRBD2. The CDR3 sequence is 17 residues long. V lost 4 bases to trimming and J lost 2 bases; unmatched junction nucleotides: 7. Germline CDR1 and CDR2: SGHKS and YYEKEE (reference sequence). The CDR3 nucleotides read TGTGCCAGCAGCCCCAGACTAGCGGGGGGCCCCACAGATACGCAGTATTTT. It specifies CASSPRLAGGPTDTQYF. Based on the CDR3 plus reference TRBV5-5 and TRBJ2-3, the full variable domain is DAGVTQSPTHLIKTRGQQVTLRCSPISGHKSVSWYQQVLGQGPQFIFQYYEKEERGRGNFPDRFSARQFPNYSSELNVNALLLGDSALYLCASSPRLAGGPTDTQYFGPGTRLTVL.

This clone came up once. The chain joins TRBV4-2 to TRBJ2-7; TRBD1 agrees at 7 bases. V shed 2 bases, J shed 3 bases, and the junction held 4 bases outside the gene matches. CDR1 LGHNA and CDR2 YNFKEQ come from the germline V gene. CDR3 length equals 14 residues. The CDR3 protein is CASSQSRDSYEQYF. DNA for the CDR3: TGTGCCAGCAGCCAATCCCGGGACAGCTACGAGCAGTACTTC.

In regard to this clone: Other DNA sequences in the same sample also yield this CDR3. This sequence joins TRBV18 and TRBJ2-5; perhaps TRBD2 as D (5 bases). Trimming shortened V by 3 bases and J by 5 bases, and 10 bases separated the two germline ends. Germline CDR1 reads KGHSH; CDR2 reads LQKENI. The CDR3 extends over 13 amino acids. CDR3 sequence reads: CASSPGSGETQYF. CDR3 sequence (DNA): TGTGCCAGCTCACCCGGATCGGGGGAGACCCAGTACTTC. Full variable domain (rest looked up from reference TRBV18 and TRBJ2-5): NAGVMQNPRHLVRRRGQEARLRCSPMKGHSHVYWYRQLPEEGLKFMVYLQKENIIDESGMPKERFSAEFPKEGPSILRIQQVVRGDSAAYFCASSPGSGETQYFGPGTRLLVL.

The chain has TRBV6-6 and TRBJ1-6; D may be TRBD1 (6 bases). V shed 6 bases and J shed 6 bases, with 12 bases lying between them. The V gene's germline CDR1 is MNHNY and CDR2 SVGAGI (reference sequence). This CDR3 spans 14 amino acids. The CDR3 DNA reads as TGTGCCAGCAGCCCTACAGGGATTAATTCACCCCTCCACTTT. Translated: CASSPTGINSPLHF.

V usage is TRBV7-9 and J usage is TRBJ2-7, with D perhaps TRBD2 (6 bases). The germline V gene encodes CDR1 SEHNR and CDR2 FQNEAQ (reference sequence). The CDR3 runs 13 residues. Trimming removed 4 bases from V and 6 bases from J, with 13 bases in between. The CDR3 DNA is TGTGCCAGCAGCTACCGGACTATCCCCGAGCAGTACTTC. Amino acids: CASSYRTIPEQYF. The variable domain in full, completed from reference TRBV7-9 and TRBJ2-7, reads DTGVSQNPRHKITKRGQNVTFRCDPISEHNRLYWYRQTLGQGPEFLTYFQNEAQLEKSRLLSDRFSAERPKGSFSTLEIQRTEQGDSAMYLCASSYRTIPEQYFGPGTRLTVT.

DNA of the CDR3: TGCGCCAGCAGCCAGGCCCGGACAGGGTTTGAGACCCAGTACTTC. Protein product: CASSQARTGFETQYF. The chain employs TRBV4-3 and TRBJ2-5; 8 bases line up with TRBD1. Germline assignment: CDR1 LGHNA and CDR2 YSLEER. CDR3 size: 15 residues. Trimming at V came to 3 bases and at J to 5 bases, leaving 8 bases not matched to a gene.

The chain carries TRBV19 and TRBJ1-5, with D possibly TRBD1 on 5 matching bases. Germline CDR1 is LNHDA and CDR2 is SQIVND (reference sequence). This CDR3 has 15 residues. V was shortened by 1 base and J by 3 bases, with 10 bases between the two germline ends. The CDR3 nucleotides are TGTGCCAGTAGTATAGGACAGCTAGACAATCAGCCCCAGCATTTT. It specifies CASSIGQLDNQPQHF.

The chain has TRBV5-4 and TRBJ2-5; 9 bases align to TRBD1. CDR1 SGHNT and CDR2 YYREEE come from the germline V gene (reference sequence). V was clipped by 4 bases and J by 3 bases; unmatched bases: 4. The CDR3 is made up of 14 amino acids. CDR3 nucleotide sequence: TGTGCCAGCAGCCCCGGGACAGGGAAAGAGACCCAGTACTTC. Amino acids: CASSPGTGKETQYF.

Only a few counts were recorded for this clone. The J gene is TRBJ2-5, the V gene TRBV5-8, with 7 bases matching TRBD1. This CDR3 has 14 residues. Germline assignment: CDR1 SGHTS and CDR2 YDEGEE. V lost 6 bases, J lost 2 bases, and 7 bases stayed unmatched. The CDR3 sequence: CASNTGTDQETQYF. The CDR3, as DNA: TGTGCCAGCAACACCGGGACAGATCAAGAGACCCAGTACTTC.

The CDR3 bases are TGCGCCAGCACCTCGGGCGCTCGGCGGGCGCAGTATTTT. It translates to CASTSGARRAQYF. This sequence joins TRBV23-1 and TRBJ2-3; weak D call: TRBD2 (5 bases). TRBV23-1 is reported as an ORF; its role is uncertain. The CDR3 spans 13 residues. V lost 7 bases and J 10 bases, leaving 18 bases between the germline ends.

The chain uses TRBV15 and TRBJ1-2, with 9 bases that match TRBD1. The CDR3 sequence is 19 residues long. From germline, CDR1 is LNHNV and CDR2 YYDKDF (reference sequence). After removal of 2 bases from V and 5 bases from J, the junction contained 18 bases not matched to a gene. CDR3 sequence: CATSRLTSGQGPLKYGYTF. As DNA, the CDR3 is TGTGCCACCAGCAGACTCACTTCGGGACAGGGACCTCTTAAATATGGCTACACCTTC.